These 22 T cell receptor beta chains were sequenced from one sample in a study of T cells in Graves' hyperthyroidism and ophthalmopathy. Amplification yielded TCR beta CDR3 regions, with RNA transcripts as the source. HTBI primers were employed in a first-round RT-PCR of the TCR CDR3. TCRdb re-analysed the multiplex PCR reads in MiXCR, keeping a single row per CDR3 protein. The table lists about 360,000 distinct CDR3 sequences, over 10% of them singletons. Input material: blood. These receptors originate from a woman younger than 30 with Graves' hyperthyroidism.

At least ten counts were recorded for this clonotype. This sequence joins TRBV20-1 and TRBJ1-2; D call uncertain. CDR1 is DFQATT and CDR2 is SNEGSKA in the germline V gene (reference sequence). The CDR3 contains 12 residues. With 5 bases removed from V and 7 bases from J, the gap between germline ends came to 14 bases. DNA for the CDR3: TGCAGTGCTTCCGCCGACGGAGGTGGCTACACCTTC. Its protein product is CSASADGGGYTF.

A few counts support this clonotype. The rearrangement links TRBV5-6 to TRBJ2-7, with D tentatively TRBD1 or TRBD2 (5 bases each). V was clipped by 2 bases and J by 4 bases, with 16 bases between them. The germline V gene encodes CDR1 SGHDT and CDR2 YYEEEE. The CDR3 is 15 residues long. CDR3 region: CASSFRDLPTYEQYF. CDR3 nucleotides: TGTGCCAGCAGCTTTAGGGACCTACCCACTTACGAGCAGTACTTC.

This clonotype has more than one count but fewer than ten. CDR3 in DNA: TGCGCCAGCAGCCAAGCAAGCGGGACCTACAATGAGCAGTTCTTC. Residues: CASSQASGTYNEQFF. This rearrangement joins TRBV4-3 to TRBJ2-1; the match to TRBD2 covers 7 bases. CDR1 and CDR2 (germline): LGHNA, YSLEER. The CDR3 extends over 15 amino acids. V shed 1 base, J shed 2 bases, and the junction held 2 bases outside the gene matches.

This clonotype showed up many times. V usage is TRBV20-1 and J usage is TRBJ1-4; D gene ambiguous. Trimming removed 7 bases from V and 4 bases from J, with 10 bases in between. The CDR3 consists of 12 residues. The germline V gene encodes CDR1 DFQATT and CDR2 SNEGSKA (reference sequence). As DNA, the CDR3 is TGCAGTGTCCCATGGGGTAATGAAAAACTGTTTTTT. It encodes CSVPWGNEKLFF.

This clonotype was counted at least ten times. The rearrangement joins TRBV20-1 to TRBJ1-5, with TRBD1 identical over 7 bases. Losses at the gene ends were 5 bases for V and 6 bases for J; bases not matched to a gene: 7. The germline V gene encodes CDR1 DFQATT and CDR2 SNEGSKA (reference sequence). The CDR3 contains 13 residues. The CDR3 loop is CSAPGGGGQPQHF. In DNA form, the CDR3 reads TGCAGTGCTCCAGGGGGAGGGGGTCAGCCCCAGCATTTT.

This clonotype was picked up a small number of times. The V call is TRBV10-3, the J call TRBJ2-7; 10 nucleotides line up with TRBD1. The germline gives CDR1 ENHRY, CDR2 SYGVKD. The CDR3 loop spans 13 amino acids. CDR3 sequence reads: CAPGEGQGTEQYF. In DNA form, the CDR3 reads TGTGCGCCTGGAGAGGGACAGGGGACCGAGCAGTACTTC.

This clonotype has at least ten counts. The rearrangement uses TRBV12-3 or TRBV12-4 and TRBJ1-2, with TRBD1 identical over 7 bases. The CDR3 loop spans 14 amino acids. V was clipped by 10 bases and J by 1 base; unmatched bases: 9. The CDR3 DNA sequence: TGTGCCATCTCCGACAGGGAATTTAACTATGGCTACACCTTC. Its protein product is CAISDREFNYGYTF.

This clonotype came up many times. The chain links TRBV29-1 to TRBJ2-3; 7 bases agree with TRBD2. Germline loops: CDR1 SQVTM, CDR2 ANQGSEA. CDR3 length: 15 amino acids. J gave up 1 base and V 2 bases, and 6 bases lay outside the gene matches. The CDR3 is CSVENAGRGTDTQYF. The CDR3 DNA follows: TGCAGCGTTGAAAACGCGGGGAGGGGCACAGATACGCAGTATTTT.

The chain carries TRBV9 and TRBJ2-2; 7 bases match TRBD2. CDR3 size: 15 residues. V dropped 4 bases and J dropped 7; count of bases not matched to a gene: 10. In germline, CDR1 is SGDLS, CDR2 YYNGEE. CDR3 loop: CASSPRGSINGELFF. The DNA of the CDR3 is TGTGCCAGCAGCCCCCGCGGGAGCATCAACGGGGAGCTGTTTTTT. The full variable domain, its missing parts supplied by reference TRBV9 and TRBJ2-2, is DSGVTQTPKHLITATGQRVTLRCSPRSGDLSVYWYQQSLDQGLQFLIQYYNGEERAKGNILERFSAQQFPDLHSELNLSSLELGDSALYFCASSPRGSINGELFFGEGSRLTVL.

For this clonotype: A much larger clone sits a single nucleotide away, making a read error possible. DNA of the CDR3: TGTGCCAGCAGTTTATGGGGGACAGCGGATTCACCCGTCCACTTT. Translation: CASSLWGTADSPVHF. The chain combines TRBV12-3 or TRBV12-4 with TRBJ1-6; 7 bases map to TRBD1. CDR3 size: 15 residues.

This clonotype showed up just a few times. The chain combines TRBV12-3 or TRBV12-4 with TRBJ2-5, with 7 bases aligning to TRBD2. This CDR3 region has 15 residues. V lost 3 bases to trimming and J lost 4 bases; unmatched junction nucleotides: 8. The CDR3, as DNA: TGTGCCAGCAGTTTTGGGGAGGGAGGATTAGAGACCCAGTACTTC. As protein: CASSFGEGGLETQYF.

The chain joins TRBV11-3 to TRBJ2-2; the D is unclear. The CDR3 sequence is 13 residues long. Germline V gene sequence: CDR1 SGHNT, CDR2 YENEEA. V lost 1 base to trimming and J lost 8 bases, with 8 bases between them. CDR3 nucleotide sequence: TGTGCCAGCAGCTTAGCAGCTCCTGGGGAGCTGTTTTTT. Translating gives CASSLAAPGELFF.

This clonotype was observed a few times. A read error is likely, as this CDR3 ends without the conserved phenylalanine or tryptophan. The CDR3 region is CASSLTDSHEQYL. The CDR3 DNA reads as TGCGCCAGCAGCTTGACGGACAGCCACGAGCAGTACCTC. This sequence joins TRBV5-1 and TRBJ2-7, with a weak D call TRBD1 (6 bases). Trimming left V 1 base short and J 5 bases short, with 10 bases between. This CDR3 is 13 amino acids long. Looked up from germline, CDR1 is SGHRS and CDR2 is YFSETQ.

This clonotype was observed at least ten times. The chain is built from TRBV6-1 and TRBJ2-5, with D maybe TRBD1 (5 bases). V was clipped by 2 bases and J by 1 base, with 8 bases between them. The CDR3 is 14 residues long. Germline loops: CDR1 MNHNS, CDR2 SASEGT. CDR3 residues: CASSEQGLQETQYF. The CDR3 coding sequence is TGTGCCAGCAGTGAACAGGGCCTCCAAGAGACCCAGTACTTC.

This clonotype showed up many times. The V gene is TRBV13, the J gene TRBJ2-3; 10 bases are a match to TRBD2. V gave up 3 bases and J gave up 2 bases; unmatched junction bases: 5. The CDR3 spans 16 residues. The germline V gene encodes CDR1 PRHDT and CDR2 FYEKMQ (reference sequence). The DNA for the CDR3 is TGTGCCAGCAGCTTTGAGAGCGGGAGGGACACAGATACGCAGTATTTT. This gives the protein CASSFESGRDTDTQYF.

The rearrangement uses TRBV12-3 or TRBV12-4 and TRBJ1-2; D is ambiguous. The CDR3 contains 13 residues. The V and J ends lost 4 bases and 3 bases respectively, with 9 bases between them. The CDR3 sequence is CASSSLGYYGYTF. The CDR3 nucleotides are TGTGCCAGCAGTTCCTTGGGCTACTATGGCTACACCTTC.

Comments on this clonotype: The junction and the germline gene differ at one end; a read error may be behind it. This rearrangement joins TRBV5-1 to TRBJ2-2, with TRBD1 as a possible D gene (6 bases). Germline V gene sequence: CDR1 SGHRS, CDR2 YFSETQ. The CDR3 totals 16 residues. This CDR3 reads CASGLTQGSDTGELFF. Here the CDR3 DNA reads TGCGCCAGCGGCTTAACGCAGGGGTCGGACACCGGGGAGCTGTTTTTC.

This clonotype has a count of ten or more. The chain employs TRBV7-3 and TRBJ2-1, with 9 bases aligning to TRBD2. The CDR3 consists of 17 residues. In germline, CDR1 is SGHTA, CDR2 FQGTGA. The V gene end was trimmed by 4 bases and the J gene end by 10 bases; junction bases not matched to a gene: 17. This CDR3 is CASSSRGGFGTRDEQFF. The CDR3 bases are TGTGCCAGCAGCTCGCGGGGGGGGTTCGGGACTAGAGACGAGCAGTTCTTC.

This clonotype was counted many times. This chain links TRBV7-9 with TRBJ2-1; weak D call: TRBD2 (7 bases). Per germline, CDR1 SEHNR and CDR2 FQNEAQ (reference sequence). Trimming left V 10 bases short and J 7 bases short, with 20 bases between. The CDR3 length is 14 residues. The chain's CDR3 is CATRRDTGRNEQFF. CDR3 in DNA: TGTGCCACCCGCCGGGACACCGGGAGGAATGAGCAGTTCTTC.

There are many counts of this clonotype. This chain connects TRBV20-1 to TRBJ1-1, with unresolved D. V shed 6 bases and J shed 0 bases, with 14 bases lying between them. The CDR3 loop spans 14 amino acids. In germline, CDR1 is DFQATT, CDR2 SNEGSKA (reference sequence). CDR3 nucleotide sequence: TGCAGTGCCCCGGAACAGCTACTGAACACTGAAGCTTTCTTT. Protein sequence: CSAPEQLLNTEAFF.

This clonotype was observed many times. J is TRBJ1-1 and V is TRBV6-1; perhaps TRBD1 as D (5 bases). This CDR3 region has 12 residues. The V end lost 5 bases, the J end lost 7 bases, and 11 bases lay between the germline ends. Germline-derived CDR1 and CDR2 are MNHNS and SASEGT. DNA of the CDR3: TGTGCCAGCAGTCCGACAGAGGGTGAAGCTTTCTTT. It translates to CASSPTEGEAFF.

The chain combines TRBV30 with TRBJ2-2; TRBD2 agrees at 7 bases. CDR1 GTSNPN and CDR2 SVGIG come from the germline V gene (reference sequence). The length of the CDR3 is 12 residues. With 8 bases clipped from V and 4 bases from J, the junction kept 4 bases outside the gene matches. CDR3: CALTGGTGELFF. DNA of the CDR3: TGTGCCCTCACGGGGGGCACCGGGGAGCTGTTTTTT.